Listed below are T cell receptor beta chains from one sample, sequenced in a study of post-analysis software for immune sequencing data. TCRdb itself ran the PCR reads through MiXCR, one entry per CDR3 protein. Among 150,000 to 200,000 distinct CDR3 sequences listed, about 36% were seen once. The sample consisted of blood, taken after autologous hematopoietic stem cell transplantation. These receptors were collected from a girl aged 5 to 17 with multiple sclerosis. CDR3s leave out the opening cysteine and the closing phenylalanine or tryptophan. Each record gives: J gene, V gene, clone size, CDR3 protein. Clone sizes are given selectively: once, few, many, or a class where the clone is expanded.

TRBJ2-7,TRBV4-2,few,ASSRSDGLGGAYEQY
TRBJ2-5,TRBV29-1,many,SATLGLAGGETQY
TRBJ1-5,TRBV20-1,few,SARTIVSSNQPQH
TRBJ2-1,TRBV27,few,ASSSQSYNEQF
TRBJ1-2,TRBV9,once,ASSAPPAYGYT
TRBJ2-5,TRBV7-2,NA,ASSLGRTGGQETQY
TRBJ2-7,TRBV7-2,NA,ASSLAGTESYEQY
TRBJ2-1,TRBV27,few,ASSLLTSGAWGEQF
TRBJ1-5,TRBV20-1,NA,SATRGISNQPQH
TRBJ2-4,TRBV5-1,NA,ASSPLDRADAKNIQY
TRBJ2-5,TRBV5-1,many,ASSTGLAGGSQETQY
TRBJ2-1,TRBV12-3/TRBV12-4,NA,ASGPGLGLAGENEQF
TRBJ2-1,TRBV15,NA,ATSRELAGGGEQF
TRBJ2-1,TRBV20-1,NA,SARDPSGGADEQF
NA,TRBV20-1,NA,SAIREGRGEQY
TRBJ2-3,TRBV7-2,NA,ASSLLGTDTQY
TRBJ2-1,TRBV9,NA,ASSVSPGANEQF
TRBJ2-7,TRBV2,many,ASSELGAPYEQY
TRBJ1-2,TRBV3-1,NA,ASAGPAGYGYT
TRBJ1-2,TRBV20-1,few,SARQGNSYT
TRBJ2-1,TRBV9,NA,ASSVEVYNEQF
TRBJ1-6,TRBV6-2/TRBV6-3,few,ASSSEDRVGSPLH
TRBJ2-7,TRBV20-1,many,SAREKDYEQY
TRBJ2-5,TRBV4-2,few,ASSQDPGGETQY
TRBJ2-7,TRBV27,NA,ASSSQVGGGHNEQY
TRBJ2-7,TRBV20-1,few,SALGTSGRAPTYEQY
TRBJ2-3,TRBV29-1,medium-sized,SVGTPKGSGSADTQY
TRBJ2-1,TRBV28,NA,ASSRLRGRTNEQF
TRBJ2-5,TRBV29-1,NA,SVGQIQETQY
TRBJ2-3,TRBV5-1,many,ASSLEVDTQY
TRBJ2-1,TRBV9,NA,ASTGPPYNEQF
TRBJ2-1,TRBV12-3/TRBV12-4,few,ASSLRASYNEQF
TRBJ2-5,TRBV25-1,few,ASSHPEGTQY
TRBJ2-5,TRBV6-5,once,ASSFHRDRRLTEETQY
TRBJ2-3,TRBV4-3,few,ASSQESADTQY
TRBJ2-1,TRBV12-3/TRBV12-4,NA,ASSPGGHEQF
TRBJ1-2,TRBV6-1,NA,ASSKWTGDGYT
TRBJ2-7,TRBV6-6,NA,ASSYTAGDPYEQY
NA,TRBV25-1,NA,ASSEEVVAYEQY
TRBJ2-3,TRBV7-9,few,ASSPRGREWSTDTQY
TRBJ2-1,TRBV6-2/TRBV6-3,NA,ASSYSVSLHEQF